The next 32 T cell receptor beta chains were all read from a single sample in a study of control samples from healthy donors and cancer patients. Sequencing was performed with immunoSEQ multiplex PCR; in TCRdb, only in-frame clones are kept and a portion is missing. The table records about 220,000 clones, over 90% of them present only once. The sequenced sample consisted of blood. The receptors shown here come from a man in his fifties or sixties in good health.

The count of this clone is one. The chain carries TRBV27 and TRBJ1-6; tentatively, D is TRBD1 (5 bases). The CDR3 is 13 amino acids. Per germline, CDR1 MNHEY and CDR2 SMNVEV (reference sequence). V was trimmed by 2 bases and J by 9 bases, leaving 8 bases between them. The CDR3 DNA follows: TGTGCCAGCAGTTTAGGGGGGACTTCACCCCTCCACTTT. Its protein product is CASSLGGTSPLHF.

The CDR3 DNA follows: TGTGCCAGCAGCAGCCCCGGGACAGCCTACGTAAATGAGCAGTTCTTC. Translated: CASSSPGTAYVNEQFF. This rearrangement joins TRBV21-1 to TRBJ2-1; the table's D call, TRBD1, was not checked against the DNA. TRBV21-1 is a known pseudogene. CDR3 size: 16 residues.

J is TRBJ1-6 and V is TRBV11-2, with D unclear. The CDR3 has 12 residues. V lost 3 bases and J 8 bases, leaving 5 bases between the germline ends. From germline, CDR1 is SGHAT and CDR2 FQNNGV. CDR3 DNA sequence: TGTGCCAGCAGCTTCCGGGATTCACCCCTCCACTTT. Translated, it gives CASSFRDSPLHF.

As regards this clone: The junction and the germline gene differ at one end; a read error may be behind it. The same CDR3 is also encoded by other DNA sequences in this sample. The chain employs TRBV5-1 and TRBJ1-1; D possibly corresponds to TRBD1 (6 bases). The CDR3 consists of 14 residues. The germline gives CDR1 SGHRS, CDR2 YFSETQ. The CDR3 loop reads CASSDGGGNTEAFF. CDR3 coding DNA: TGTGCCAGCAGTGATGGGGGCGGTAACACTGAAGCTTTCTTT. Supplemented by reference TRBV5-1 and TRBJ1-1, the full variable domain reads KAGVTQTPRYLIKTRGQQVTLSCSPISGHRSVSWYQQTPGQGLQFLFEYFSETQRNKGNFPGRFSGRQFSNSRSEMNVSTLELGDSALYLCASSDGGGNTEAFFGQGTRLTVV.

This clone occurred once. The chain combines TRBV28 with TRBJ1-1; 10 bases line up with TRBD1. Germline CDR1 reads MDHEN; CDR2 reads SYDVKM. The V and J ends lost 7 bases and 6 bases, in that order; junction bases with no gene match: 8. The CDR3 runs 14 residues. Here the CDR3 reads CASTRQGALPEAFF. In DNA, the CDR3 is TGTGCCAGCACCCGACAGGGGGCGCTTCCTGAAGCTTTCTTT.

The V call is TRBV18, the J call TRBJ2-6; D gene ambiguous. Germline CDR1 reads KGHSH; CDR2 reads LQKENI. The CDR3 extends over 14 amino acids. V lost 5 bases, J lost 0 bases, and 5 bases lay in between. CDR3: CASSGDSGANVLTF. The CDR3 nucleotides read TGTGCCAGCTCAGGGGACTCTGGGGCCAACGTCCTGACTTTC.

A single count supports this clone. The CDR3 region has the DNA TGTGCCAGCAGTAGACCGGGACAGGGGGCCTACGAGCAGTACTTC. Its protein product is CASSRPGQGAYEQYF. The gene calls are TRBV28 and TRBJ2-7, with 11 bases fitting TRBD1. Trimming removed 5 bases from V and 2 bases from J; junction bases left unmatched: 5. CDR3 length: 15 residues. The germline CDR1 and CDR2 sequences are MDHEN and SYDVKM. Looking up the rest from reference TRBV28 and TRBJ2-7 gives the full variable domain: DVKVTQSSRYLVKRTGEKVFLECVQDMDHENMFWYRQDPGLGLRLIYFSYDVKMKEKGDIPEGYSVSREKKERFSLILESASTNQTSMYLCASSRPGQGAYEQYFGPGTRLTVT.

V usage is TRBV11-1 and J usage is TRBJ1-1; D possibly corresponds to TRBD1 (6 bases). CDR1 is SGHAT, CDR2 FQDESV, per germline (reference sequence). The CDR3 has 16 amino acids. V lost 0 bases and J 3 bases, leaving 14 bases between the germline ends. The CDR3 DNA sequence: TGTGCCAGCAGCTTAGCGAGGGGGGCGGCGGACACTGAAGCTTTCTTT. Protein sequence: CASSLARGAADTEAFF.

For this clone: Other DNA sequences in the sample encode the same CDR3. The chain employs TRBV5-1 and TRBJ2-3; no clear D gene. V lost 0 bases, J lost 0 bases, and 5 bases lay in between. The CDR3 sequence is 14 residues long. Germline V gives CDR1 SGHRS, CDR2 YFSETQ. The CDR3: CASSLAGSTDTQYF. The CDR3, as DNA: TGCGCCAGCAGCTTGGCCGGAAGCACAGATACGCAGTATTTT.

This clone has a single count. This chain joins TRBV11-3 and TRBJ2-3, with D possibly being TRBD1 (6 bases). Trimming removed 4 bases at V and 3 bases at J, with 17 bases between. The CDR3 sequence is 16 residues long. CDR1 SGHNT and CDR2 YENEEA come from the germline V gene. CDR3 in amino acids: CASSSRDTGLTDTQYF. The CDR3 bases are TGTGCCAGCAGCTCCCGGGACACCGGCTTGACAGATACGCAGTATTTT.

The rearrangement links TRBV5-6 to TRBJ1-3, with 7 positions matching TRBD1. In germline, CDR1 is SGHDT, CDR2 YYEEEE. The CDR3 covers 14 residues. Germline trimming cut 4 bases from V and 4 bases from J; bases unmatched to any gene: 5. CDR3 amino acids: CASSLTGFGNTIYF. CDR3 bases: TGTGCCAGCAGCCTGACAGGGTTCGGAAACACCATATATTTT.

The CDR3 spells CASSPSGAFSYEQYF. DNA for the CDR3: TGTGCCAGCAGTCCATCAGGGGCCTTCTCCTACGAGCAGTACTTC. The V call is TRBV2, the J call TRBJ2-7; maybe TRBD1 (6 bases). The CDR3 has 15 amino acids. The germline V gene encodes CDR1 SNHLY and CDR2 FYNNEI. The germline V and J ends were trimmed by 5 bases and 0 bases, with 14 bases remaining between them.

The chain recombines TRBV3-1 (or the pseudogene TRBV3-2) with TRBJ1-3; 10 bases fit TRBD1. Germline V CDR1 and CDR2: LGHDT, YNNKEL (reference sequence). This CDR3 is 16 amino acids long. V lost 4 bases, J lost 3 bases, and 6 bases stayed unmatched. The chain's CDR3 is CASSLPTGGFGNTIYF. CDR3 sequence (DNA): TGTGCCAGCAGCCTGCCGACAGGGGGCTTTGGAAACACCATATATTTT.

The rearrangement links TRBV28 to TRBJ2-2; possibly TRBD1 for D (5 bases). The CDR3 contains 13 residues. V was pared by 6 bases and J by 4 bases, with 9 bases between. Germline V gene sequence: CDR1 MDHEN, CDR2 SYDVKM. CDR3: CASRQQVTGELFF. CDR3 coding DNA: TGTGCCAGCAGACAACAGGTCACCGGGGAGCTGTTTTTT.

The gene calls are TRBV6-5 and TRBJ1-2, with D unresolved. The germline V gene has CDR1 MNHEY and CDR2 SVGAGI. The V gene lost 6 bases and the J gene lost 0 bases, with 5 bases spanning the gap. This CDR3 has 12 amino acids. CDR3 bases: TGTGCCAGCAGACAGACTAACTATGGCTACACCTTC. It encodes CASRQTNYGYTF.

This chain links TRBV5-1 with TRBJ1-5; 7 bases match TRBD1. The ends lost 4 bases at V and 4 bases at J; junction bases unmatched: 5. The CDR3 loop spans 14 amino acids. Germline CDR1 reads SGHRS; CDR2 reads YFSETQ. CDR3 nucleotide sequence: TGCGCCAGCAGCCCGACAGGGTTAAATCAGCCCCAGCATTTT. Amino acids: CASSPTGLNQPQHF.

The chain couples TRBV3-1 (or the pseudogene TRBV3-2) to TRBJ2-7, with TRBD1 matching over 8 bases. CDR1 and CDR2 (germline): LGHDT, YNNKEL (reference sequence). CDR3 size: 14 residues. J was trimmed by 5 bases and V by 3 bases; bases with no gene match: 6. The chain's CDR3 is CASSHGQGANEQYV. The CDR3 DNA sequence: TGTGCCAGCAGCCACGGACAGGGTGCCAACGAGCAGTACGTC.

The V gene is TRBV5-1, the J gene TRBJ1-1; a possible D gene is TRBD1 (5 bases). CDR1 is SGHRS and CDR2 is YFSETQ in the germline V gene. Between the trimmed V and J ends, which lost 0 bases and 10 bases, there was a span of 16 bases. CDR3 size: 14 residues. The CDR3 coding sequence is TGCGCCAGCAGCTTGGATTCACCCGGGGCCTCAGCTTTCTTT. This translates into CASSLDSPGASAFF.

The gene calls are TRBV27 and TRBJ1-1; no definite D call. Germline CDR1 reads MNHEY; CDR2 reads SMNVEV (reference sequence). CDR3 length: 14 amino acids. Trimming shortened V by 0 bases and J by 1 base, and 6 bases separated the two germline ends. CDR3 residues: CASSLSGANTEAFF. The CDR3, as DNA: TGTGCCAGCAGTTTATCGGGCGCGAACACTGAAGCTTTCTTT.

The rearrangement uses TRBV28 and TRBJ1-2; D is perhaps TRBD1 (6 bases). V lost 8 bases to trimming and J lost 1 base, with 17 bases between them. This CDR3 has 15 amino acids. Germline CDR1 and CDR2: MDHEN and SYDVKM. The CDR3 loop is CASETRGHFNYGYTF. The CDR3, as DNA: TGTGCCAGCGAGACCCGGGGACACTTTAACTATGGCTACACCTTC.

The chain joins TRBV2 to TRBJ1-1; D unresolved. CDR1 and CDR2 (germline): SNHLY, FYNNEI. V lost 0 bases and J 6 bases, leaving 26 bases between the germline ends. The CDR3 has 19 amino acids. CDR3 DNA sequence: TGTGCCAGCAGTGAAGCGAGTCTCGTGGCAGCCAGCTCTAACGCTGAAGCTTTCTTT. Amino acid sequence: CASSEASLVAASSNAEAFF.

The chain couples TRBV5-1 to TRBJ1-1, with D maybe TRBD1 (6 bases). Germline-derived CDR1 and CDR2 are SGHRS and YFSETQ. Trimming cost V 8 bases and J 1 base, with 15 bases left between them. This CDR3 is built from 14 residues. Written as DNA, the CDR3 is TGCGCCAGTTCCCACGAACAGGGGAACACTGAAGCTTTCTTT. As protein: CASSHEQGNTEAFF.

The chain uses TRBV19 and TRBJ2-3, with TRBD1 matching 11 bases. From germline, CDR1 is LNHDA and CDR2 SQIVND (reference sequence). This CDR3 contains 15 residues. V dropped 6 bases and J dropped 1; count of bases not matched to a gene: 3. CDR3 in DNA: TGTGCCAGTAGAGGACAGGGGGCCGGCACAGATACGCAGTATTTT. Its translation is CASRGQGAGTDTQYF.

The J gene is TRBJ2-5, the V gene TRBV5-5; TRBD2 is a possible D gene (5 bases). Trimming removed 1 base from V and 5 bases from J, with 12 bases in between. The CDR3 sequence is 14 residues long. Germline V CDR1 and CDR2: SGHKS, YYEKEE (reference sequence). CDR3 DNA sequence: TGTGCCAGCAGCTTGTACGGGGATTGGGAGACCCAGTACTTC. It yields the protein CASSLYGDWETQYF.

The chain joins TRBV7-8 to TRBJ1-4; D ambiguous. The germline V gene encodes CDR1 SGHVS and CDR2 FQNEAQ. Trimming removed 1 base from V and 8 bases from J, with 11 bases in between. The CDR3 has 14 amino acids. CDR3 sequence reads: CASSLEQAVEKLFF. Here the CDR3 DNA reads TGTGCCAGCAGCTTAGAGCAGGCTGTAGAAAAACTGTTTTTT. The full variable domain, rest sourced from reference TRBV7-8 and TRBJ1-4, is GAGVSQSPRYKVAKRGQDVALRCDPISGHVSLFWYQQALGQGPEFLTYFQNEAQLDKSGLPSDRFFAERPEGSVSTLKIQRTQQEDSAVYLCASSLEQAVEKLFFGSGTQLSVL.

The V gene is TRBV7-2, the J gene TRBJ1-2; D gene uncertain. Germline V gives CDR1 SGHTA, CDR2 FQGNSA. CDR3 length: 16 residues. V lost 1 base and J lost 4, with 16 bases in between. CDR3 DNA: TGTGCCAGCAGCTTAGATGTAGCGCAGGCGCCCTATGGCTACACCTTC. Translation: CASSLDVAQAPYGYTF.

The J gene is TRBJ1-5, the V gene TRBV19; TRBD1 matches 7 bases. The CDR3 is made up of 15 amino acids. Germline values: CDR1 LNHDA, CDR2 SQIVND (reference sequence). Losses at the gene ends were 6 bases for V and 3 bases for J; bases not matched to a gene: 8. The CDR3: CASSNLDRNNQPQHF. Written as DNA, the CDR3 is TGTGCCAGTAGCAATCTGGACAGGAACAATCAGCCCCAGCATTTT.

The chain combines TRBV13 with TRBJ1-2; D uncertain. The CDR3 has 14 residues. Between the trimmed V and J ends, which lost 1 base and 1 base, there was a span of 7 bases. The germline CDR1 and CDR2 sequences are PRHDT and FYEKMQ (reference sequence). In DNA, the CDR3 is TGTGCCAGCAGCTTAGCTGGGATTAACTATGGCTACACCTTC. Amino acid sequence: CASSLAGINYGYTF.

The V call is TRBV3-1 (or the pseudogene TRBV3-2), the J call TRBJ1-2; D unresolved. With 0 bases removed from V and 7 bases from J, the gap between germline ends came to 21 bases. The CDR3 sequence is 17 residues long. Germline-derived CDR1 and CDR2 are LGHDT and YNNKEL (reference sequence). The CDR3 nucleotides read TGTGCCAGCAGCCAAGAGCGGGCCTCCAAATTCGTGGGTGGCTACACCTTC. It is translated as CASSQERASKFVGGYTF.

The V call is TRBV6-5, the J call TRBJ1-1; 8 nucleotides align to TRBD1. With V trimmed by 6 bases and J by 4 bases, 7 bases remained unmatched. The CDR3 length is 14 residues. From germline, CDR1 is MNHEY and CDR2 SVGAGI. CDR3 DNA sequence: TGTGCCAGCAGCCCGGCAGGGGGCCGCACTGAAGCTTTCTTT. Protein product: CASSPAGGRTEAFF.

The J gene is TRBJ2-7, the V gene TRBV28; D not resolved. The CDR3 length is 11 residues. Trimming shortened V by 6 bases and J by 0 bases, and 3 bases separated the two germline ends. Per germline, CDR1 MDHEN and CDR2 SYDVKM. CDR3 coding DNA: TGTGCCAGCAGCGGCTCCTACGAGCAGTACGTC. Its protein is CASSGSYEQYV.

This chain links TRBV5-1 with TRBJ1-4; D possibly corresponds to TRBD1 (5 bases). The CDR3 spans 14 residues. Germline CDR1 and CDR2: SGHRS and YFSETQ. V lost 2 bases and J 6 bases, leaving 11 bases between the germline ends. The CDR3 bases are TGCGCCAGCAGCTTAGCCGGGGGATATGAAAAACTGTTTTTT. The encoded protein is CASSLAGGYEKLFF.